These 27 T cell receptor beta chains came from one sample sequenced in a study of blood T cells in healthy people across ages. A second about 7 to 12 cycle PCR used barcoded and J-beta primers. TCRdb re-called the 5' RACE reads through MiXCR, storing one row per CDR3 protein. This table has hundreds of thousands of distinct CDR3 sequences, approximately 21% appearing once. The sample taken for sequencing was blood. The receptors come from an older man in good health.

This clonotype turned up a few times. The rearrangement links TRBV29-1 to TRBJ2-7; D assignment may be TRBD1 or TRBD2 (5 bases each). Germline lookup yields CDR1 SQVTM and CDR2 ANQGSEA. Between the trimmed V and J ends, which lost 6 bases and 2 bases, there was a span of 14 bases. This CDR3 is 13 amino acids long. Here the CDR3 DNA reads TGCAGCGTCAGCCGGGACCCAACCTACGAGCAGTACTTC. This translates into CSVSRDPTYEQYF.

The chain has TRBV24-1 and TRBJ2-3; D gene uncertain. The CDR3 runs to 14 residues. V was cut by 5 bases and J by 2 bases, with 10 bases left in between. The V gene's germline CDR1 is KGHDR and CDR2 SFDVKD. CDR3 loop: CATSVQDLTDTQYF. In nucleotides, the CDR3 is TGTGCCACCAGTGTGCAGGACCTCACAGATACGCAGTATTTT.

This clonotype has more than one count but fewer than ten. An end of the junction does not agree with germline; a read error may underlie this. The chain combines TRBV4-3 with TRBJ1-4, with a weak D call TRBD1 (5 bases). Germline CDR1 reads LGHNA; CDR2 reads YSLEER. This CDR3 is 17 amino acids long. The CDR3 nucleotides are TGCGCCAGTAGCCAAGAACCCTCCAGGGCAACTAATGAAAAACTGTTTTTT. It encodes CASSQEPSRATNEKLFF.

The chain is built from TRBV3-1 and TRBJ2-5; 9 bases agree with TRBD1. J was trimmed by 4 bases and V by 3 bases; bases with no gene match: 3. Germline V lookup: CDR1 LGHDT, CDR2 YNNKEL (reference sequence). The CDR3 runs 14 residues. CDR3 sequence reads: CASSHYRGRETQYF. As DNA, the CDR3 is TGTGCCAGCAGCCACTACAGGGGGCGAGAGACCCAGTACTTC.

The rearrangement joins TRBV4-2 to TRBJ2-1; D is perhaps TRBD2 (6 bases). The CDR3 is 15 residues long. Trimming took off 0 bases at V and 7 bases at J, with 13 bases between the two ends. Germline CDR1 and CDR2: LGHNA and YNFKEQ. In nucleotides, the CDR3 is TGTGCCAGCAGCCAAGAAGTAGTCCGGGAGAATGAGCAGTTCTTC. It translates to CASSQEVVRENEQFF.

This chain joins TRBV6-6 and TRBJ1-5; no clear D. The CDR3 sequence is 16 residues long. V dropped 0 bases and J dropped 1 base, with 10 bases sitting between them. Germline CDR1 reads MNHNY; CDR2 reads SVGAGI (reference sequence). In DNA, the CDR3 is TGTGCCAGCAGTTACTCGATGGGTGGGAGCAATCAGCCCCAGCATTTT. Translated: CASSYSMGGSNQPQHF.

The J gene is TRBJ2-5, the V gene TRBV3-1; TRBD2 aligns across 11 bases. The J segment lost 0 bases and the V segment lost 1 base, leaving 10 bases of the junction unmatched. The germline V gene has CDR1 LGHDT and CDR2 YNNKEL (reference sequence). This CDR3 is built from 19 residues. CDR3 bases: TGTGCCAGCAGCCAAGTTACGGGACTAGCGGTAAAGTACCAAGAGACCCAGTACTTC. This translates into CASSQVTGLAVKYQETQYF.

This chain connects TRBV3-1 to TRBJ2-2; D may match TRBD1 or TRBD2 (5 bases each). The CDR3 is made up of 15 amino acids. With 0 bases removed from V and 2 bases from J, the gap between germline ends came to 7 bases. Germline-derived CDR1 and CDR2 are LGHDT and YNNKEL (reference sequence). The CDR3 nucleotides are TGTGCCAGCAGCCAAGAGGGGGTAAACACCGGGGAGCTGTTTTTT. Translation gives CASSQEGVNTGELFF.

This chain joins TRBV20-1 and TRBJ2-1, with TRBD2 identical over 7 bases. V lost 6 bases, J lost 0 bases, and 5 bases stayed unmatched. The germline gives CDR1 DFQATT, CDR2 SNEGSKA (reference sequence). This CDR3 contains 14 residues. The CDR3 nucleotides read TGCAGTGCCCGCGGGAGCCGCTCCTACAATGAGCAGTTCTTC. Amino acid sequence: CSARGSRSYNEQFF.

The V and J genes are TRBV10-3 and TRBJ2-7; tentative D call: TRBD2 (6 bases). V was trimmed by 3 bases and J by 4 bases, leaving 25 bases between them. CDR1 is ENHRY and CDR2 is SYGVKD in the germline V gene. CDR3 size: 18 residues. The DNA for the CDR3 is TGTGCCATCAGTGATATTGGGAGAGGGTTAGCGGAGGCTTACGAGCAGTACTTC. This encodes CAISDIGRGLAEAYEQYF.

This chain joins TRBV5-1 and TRBJ2-7, with 9 bases lining up with TRBD1. The CDR3 loop spans 13 amino acids. Germline CDR1 is SGHRS and CDR2 is YFSETQ. V was clipped by 6 bases and J by 3 bases; unmatched bases: 4. The CDR3 is CASNTGGGYEQYF. The CDR3 DNA reads TGCGCCAGCAACACAGGGGGCGGCTACGAGCAGTACTTC. Complete variable domain (other parts from reference TRBV5-1 and TRBJ2-7): KAGVTQTPRYLIKTRGQQVTLSCSPISGHRSVSWYQQTPGQGLQFLFEYFSETQRNKGNFPGRFSGRQFSNSRSEMNVSTLELGDSALYLCASNTGGGYEQYFGPGTRLTVT.

A few counts support this clonotype. Mismatch with germline at one junction end may stem from a read error. CDR3 sequence: CASSPSGSGTGELFF. CDR3 nucleotides: TGTGCTAGCAGCCCTAGCGGGAGTGGCACCGGGGAGCTGTTTTTT. V usage is TRBV7-7 and J usage is TRBJ2-2, with 10 nucleotides matching TRBD2. CDR3 length: 15 residues. In germline, CDR1 is SSHAT, CDR2 FNYEAQ (reference sequence).

This clonotype appeared a few times. This chain uses TRBV20-1 with TRBJ2-5; D possibly uses TRBD1 or TRBD2 (5 bases each). The last part of the DNA fits TRBJ2-7 better; the J call may be wrong. The V gene's germline CDR1 is DFQATT and CDR2 SNEGSKA (reference sequence). The CDR3 consists of 12 residues. The CDR3 sequence is CSAGARGYEQYF. The CDR3 DNA reads as TGCAGTGCGGGAGCTAGGGGCTACGAGCAGTACTTC.

This clonotype occurred a few times. The chain combines TRBV20-1 with TRBJ2-3; 8 nucleotides line up with TRBD2. The germline gives CDR1 DFQATT, CDR2 SNEGSKA (reference sequence). V dropped 6 bases and J dropped 2; count of bases not matched to a gene: 7. CDR3 size: 14 residues. CDR3 sequence reads: CSALSGVDTDTQYF. The CDR3 DNA reads as TGCAGTGCCCTTAGCGGGGTAGACACAGATACGCAGTATTTT.

The V and J genes are TRBV20-1 and TRBJ2-4, with a tentative D call TRBD2 (5 bases). V was pared by 7 bases and J by 11 bases, with 21 bases between. Germline V lookup: CDR1 DFQATT, CDR2 SNEGSKA (reference sequence). The CDR3 runs 13 residues. The CDR3 is CSGRLPLAPLQYF. For the CDR3, the DNA is TGCAGTGGCAGACTCCCATTAGCGCCCCTTCAGTACTTC.

V and J are TRBV6-2 or TRBV6-3 and TRBJ2-7; 12 nucleotides align to TRBD2. The CDR3 totals 15 residues. Germline CDR1 and CDR2: MNHEY and SVGEGT. Trimming took 5 bases from V and 2 from J; bases not matched to a gene: 4. CDR3 bases: TGTGCCAGCAGTGTCGGGACTAGCGGGCCCTACGAGCAGTACTTC. It is translated as CASSVGTSGPYEQYF.

The chain combines TRBV12-5 with TRBJ1-1, with D possibly being TRBD1 (6 bases). Germline loops: CDR1 LGHNT, CDR2 FRNRAP. V was cut by 5 bases and J by 1 base, with 14 bases left in between. The CDR3 sequence is 15 residues long. CDR3 DNA sequence: TGTGCTAGTGGTCCAGGGACATTGTGGAACACTGAAGCTTTCTTT. It yields the protein CASGPGTLWNTEAFF.

The chain couples TRBV6-6 to TRBJ2-7, with TRBD1 as a possible D gene (6 bases). The V and J ends lost 7 bases and 4 bases respectively, with 17 bases between them. The CDR3 sequence is 14 residues long. The germline CDR1 and CDR2 sequences are MNHNY and SVGAGI (reference sequence). The CDR3 sequence: CASTPTGTFYEQYF. The CDR3 nucleotides read TGTGCCAGCACCCCCACAGGGACATTTTACGAGCAGTACTTC.

The V call is TRBV29-1, the J call TRBJ1-5; a weak D match, TRBD1 (5 bases). Germline CDR1 and CDR2: SQVTM and ANQGSEA. The CDR3 is 15 amino acids. CDR3 sequence: CTMLHGGGSNQPQHF. The CDR3 DNA sequence: TGCACTATGCTGCACGGGGGGGGGAGCAATCAGCCCCAGCATTTT.

This chain connects TRBV2 to TRBJ1-1; D remains unclear. V was clipped by 6 bases and J by 1 base, with 9 bases between them. The CDR3 extends over 13 amino acids. Looked up from germline, CDR1 is SNHLY and CDR2 is FYNNEI. CDR3 nucleotides: TGTGCCAGCAGGTCGACGGCGAACACTGAAGCTTTCTTT. Amino acids: CASRSTANTEAFF.

This chain uses TRBV7-2 with TRBJ2-1, with TRBD2 matching over 7 bases. Looked up from germline, CDR1 is SGHTA and CDR2 is FQGNSA. The junction had 6 bases not matched to a gene; V was cut back by 1 base and J by 9 bases. CDR3 length: 14 residues. CDR3 nucleotide sequence: TGTGCCAGCAGCTTAGGAGCGGGGTGGGGTGAGCAGTTCTTC. Amino acids: CASSLGAGWGEQFF. Drawing the rest from reference TRBV7-2 and TRBJ2-1, the complete variable domain is GAGVSQSPSNKVTEKGKDVELRCDPISGHTALYWYRQSLGQGLEFLIYFQGNSAPDKSGLPSDRFSAERTGGSVSTLTIQRTQQEDSAVYLCASSLGAGWGEQFFGPGTRLTVL.

The chain employs TRBV2 and TRBJ2-3; D remains unclear. This CDR3 contains 15 residues. Germline CDR1 SNHLY, CDR2 FYNNEI. V shed 3 bases and J shed 0 bases, with 10 bases lying between them. The chain's CDR3 is CASSESRTSTDTQYF. DNA of the CDR3: TGTGCCAGCAGTGAGTCCAGAACTAGCACAGATACGCAGTATTTT.

In its sample, this clonotype was seen a few times. This sequence joins TRBV20-1 and TRBJ1-5; D is unclear. Per the germline V gene, CDR1 is DFQATT and CDR2 is SNEGSKA (reference sequence). V lost 0 bases and J lost 2, with 8 bases in between. The CDR3 runs to 14 residues. CDR3 nucleotide sequence: TGCAGTGCTAGAGATATCGAGGGCAATCAGCCCCAGCATTTT. Protein: CSARDIEGNQPQHF.

The rearrangement uses TRBV6-1 and TRBJ2-1; TRBD2 agrees at 9 bases. V gave up 6 bases and J gave up 6 bases; unmatched junction bases: 12. CDR3 length: 16 amino acids. Germline V lookup: CDR1 MNHNS, CDR2 SASEGT. This CDR3 is CASRALAGRRGNEQFF. CDR3 sequence (DNA): TGTGCCAGCAGGGCCCTAGCGGGAAGAAGGGGCAATGAGCAGTTCTTC.

This clonotype was observed many times. The rearrangement uses TRBV29-1 and TRBJ2-3; 10 bases agree with TRBD2. The V segment lost 4 bases and the J segment 3 bases; nucleotides outside the gene matches: 4. Germline loops: CDR1 SQVTM, CDR2 ANQGSEA. The CDR3 is 14 amino acids. CDR3: CSVGEREGTDTQYF. CDR3 nucleotides: TGCAGCGTTGGTGAGCGGGAGGGAACAGATACGCAGTATTTT.

The chain recombines TRBV12-3 or TRBV12-4 with TRBJ2-1; TRBD2 agrees at 10 bases. The CDR3 runs 16 residues. V was clipped by 2 bases and J by 3 bases; unmatched bases: 4. CDR3 region: CASSLSGTSVYNEQFF. The CDR3 DNA sequence: TGTGCCAGCAGTTTATCCGGGACTAGCGTCTACAATGAGCAGTTCTTC.

The chain has TRBV5-8 and TRBJ2-2; D perhaps matches TRBD2 (5 bases). Germline V gene data show CDR1 as SGHTS and CDR2 as YDEGEE. Deletions cut 4 bases from V and 1 base from J, with 11 bases between. The CDR3 is made up of 15 amino acids. The CDR3 DNA sequence: TGTGCCAGCAGCCCCCCCGGGATGAACACCGGGGAGCTGTTTTTT. Translated: CASSPPGMNTGELFF.